The T cell receptor beta chain described here comes from a study of cytomegalovirus exposure and HLA in healthy donors. The CDR3 is 15 residues long. The germline V and J ends were trimmed by 0 bases and 3 bases, with 10 bases remaining between them. CDR1 is MNHNY, CDR2 SVGAGI, per germline (reference sequence). General study findings and limits: In a later analysis, common viral pathogens appeared linked to several of the most significant clusters. A later analysis linked a missense variant in DCLRE1C to the trimming of TCR beta V and J genes. In an earlier analysis, most TCR beta V segments were productive about 87% or about 30% of the time. Whilst most TCR sequences proved rare, a subset of public TCRs occurred across many donors.

PCR primers comprised 60 Vbeta and 13 Jbeta primers. Using immunoSEQ multiplex PCR, the repertoire was profiled, and TCRdb retains in-frame clones only, with some absent. The table lists some 200,000 clones, about 9.4% of them singletons. This clone has more than one count but fewer than ten. The antigen remains unidentified. This clonotype was sampled from a woman aged 25 to 39 in good health and CMV-seropositive. Specimen: PBMCs. The chain links TRBV6-6 to TRBJ2-3, with a weak D call TRBD2 (5 bases). For the CDR3, the DNA is TGTGCCAGCAGTTACTCGAGCAGGAGGACAGATACGCAGTATTTT. Amino acid sequence: CASSYSSRRTDTQYF.